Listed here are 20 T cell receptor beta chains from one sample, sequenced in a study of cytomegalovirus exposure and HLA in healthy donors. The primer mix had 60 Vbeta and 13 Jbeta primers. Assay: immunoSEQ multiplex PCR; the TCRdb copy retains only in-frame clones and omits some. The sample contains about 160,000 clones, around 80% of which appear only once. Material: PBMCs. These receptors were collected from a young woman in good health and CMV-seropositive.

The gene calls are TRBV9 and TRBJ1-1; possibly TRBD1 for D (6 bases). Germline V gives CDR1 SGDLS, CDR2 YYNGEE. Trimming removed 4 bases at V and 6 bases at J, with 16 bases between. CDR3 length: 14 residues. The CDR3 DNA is TGTGCCAGCAGCCCGTTCTCCAGGGGTTCTGAAGCTTTCTTT. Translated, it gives CASSPFSRGSEAFF.

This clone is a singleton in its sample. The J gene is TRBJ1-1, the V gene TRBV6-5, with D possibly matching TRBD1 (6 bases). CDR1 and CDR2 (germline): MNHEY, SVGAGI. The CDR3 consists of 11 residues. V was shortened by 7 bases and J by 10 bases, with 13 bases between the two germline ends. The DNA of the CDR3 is TGTGCCAGCAATAGGGGGGGAGTAGCTTTCTTT. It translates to CASNRGGVAFF.

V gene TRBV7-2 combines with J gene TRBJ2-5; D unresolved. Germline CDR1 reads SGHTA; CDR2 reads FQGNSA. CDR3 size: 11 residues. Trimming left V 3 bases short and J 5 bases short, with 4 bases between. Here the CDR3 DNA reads TGTGCCAGCAGCTTCTCTGAGACCCAGTACTTC. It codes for CASSFSETQYF.

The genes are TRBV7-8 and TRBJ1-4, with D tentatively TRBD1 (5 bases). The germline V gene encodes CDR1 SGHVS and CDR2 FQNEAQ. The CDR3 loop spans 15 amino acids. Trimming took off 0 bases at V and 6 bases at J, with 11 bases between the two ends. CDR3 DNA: TGTGCCAGCAGCTTAGCGACAGTCCTTCATGAAAAACTGTTTTTT. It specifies CASSLATVLHEKLFF.

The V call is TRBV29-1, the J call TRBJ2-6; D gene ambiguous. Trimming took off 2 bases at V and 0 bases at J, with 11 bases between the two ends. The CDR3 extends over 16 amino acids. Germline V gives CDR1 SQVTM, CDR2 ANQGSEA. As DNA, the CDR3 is TGCAGCGTTGAATCTGAGCCGCGCTCTGGGGCCAACGTCCTGACTTTC. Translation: CSVESEPRSGANVLTF. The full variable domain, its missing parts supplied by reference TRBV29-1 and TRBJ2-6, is SAVISQKPSRDICQRGTSLTIQCQVDSQVTMMFWYRQQPGQSLTLIATANQGSEATYESGFVIDKFPISRPNLTFSTLTVSNMSPEDSSIYLCSVESEPRSGANVLTFGAGSRLTVL.

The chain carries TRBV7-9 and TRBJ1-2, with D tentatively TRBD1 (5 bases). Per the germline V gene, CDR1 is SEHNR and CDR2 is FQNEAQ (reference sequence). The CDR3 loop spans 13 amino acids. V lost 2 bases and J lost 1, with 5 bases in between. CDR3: CASSLQGNYGYTF. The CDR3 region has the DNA TGTGCCAGCAGCTTACAGGGTAACTATGGCTACACCTTC. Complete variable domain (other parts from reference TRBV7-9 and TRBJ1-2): DTGVSQNPRHKITKRGQNVTFRCDPISEHNRLYWYRQTLGQGPEFLTYFQNEAQLEKSRLLSDRFSAERPKGSFSTLEIQRTEQGDSAMYLCASSLQGNYGYTFGSGTRLTVV.

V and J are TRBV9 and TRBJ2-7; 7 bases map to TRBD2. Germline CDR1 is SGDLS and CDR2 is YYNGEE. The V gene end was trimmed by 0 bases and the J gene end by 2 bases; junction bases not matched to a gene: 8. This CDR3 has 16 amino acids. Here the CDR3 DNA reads TGTGCCAGCAGCGTAGGCTCGGACGGGGGGACCTACGAGCAGTACTTC. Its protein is CASSVGSDGGTYEQYF. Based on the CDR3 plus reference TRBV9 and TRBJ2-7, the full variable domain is DSGVTQTPKHLITATGQRVTLRCSPRSGDLSVYWYQQSLDQGLQFLIQYYNGEERAKGNILERFSAQQFPDLHSELNLSSLELGDSALYFCASSVGSDGGTYEQYFGPGTRLTVT.

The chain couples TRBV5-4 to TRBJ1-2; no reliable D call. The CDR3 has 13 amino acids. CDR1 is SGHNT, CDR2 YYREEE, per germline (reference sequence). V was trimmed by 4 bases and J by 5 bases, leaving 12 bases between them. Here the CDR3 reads CASSQAQTYGYTF. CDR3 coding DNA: TGTGCCAGCAGCCAAGCCCAGACATATGGCTACACCTTC. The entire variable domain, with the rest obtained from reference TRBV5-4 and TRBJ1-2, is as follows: ETGVTQSPTHLIKTRGQQVTLRCSSQSGHNTVSWYQQALGQGPQFIFQYYREEENGRGNFPPRFSGLQFPNYSSELNVNALELDDSALYLCASSQAQTYGYTFGSGTRLTVV.

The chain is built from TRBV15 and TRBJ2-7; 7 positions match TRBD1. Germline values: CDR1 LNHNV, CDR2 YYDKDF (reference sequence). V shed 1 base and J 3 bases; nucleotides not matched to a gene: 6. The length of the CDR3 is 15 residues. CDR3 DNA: TGTGCCACCAGCAGAGCAAGGGACAGCCACTACGAGCAGTACTTC. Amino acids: CATSRARDSHYEQYF.

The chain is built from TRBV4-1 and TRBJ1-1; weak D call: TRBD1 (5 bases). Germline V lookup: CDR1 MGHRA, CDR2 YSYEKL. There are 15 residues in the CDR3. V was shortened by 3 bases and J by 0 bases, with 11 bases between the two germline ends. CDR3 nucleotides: TGCGCCAGCAGCCACACGGACAAGATGAACACTGAAGCTTTCTTT. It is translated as CASSHTDKMNTEAFF.

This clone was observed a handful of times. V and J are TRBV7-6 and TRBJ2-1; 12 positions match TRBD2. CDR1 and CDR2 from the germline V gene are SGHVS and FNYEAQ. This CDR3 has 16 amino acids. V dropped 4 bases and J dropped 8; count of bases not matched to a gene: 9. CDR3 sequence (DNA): TGTGCCAGCAGCTCTGGACTAGCGGGATCCAACTATGAGCAGTTCTTC. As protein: CASSSGLAGSNYEQFF.

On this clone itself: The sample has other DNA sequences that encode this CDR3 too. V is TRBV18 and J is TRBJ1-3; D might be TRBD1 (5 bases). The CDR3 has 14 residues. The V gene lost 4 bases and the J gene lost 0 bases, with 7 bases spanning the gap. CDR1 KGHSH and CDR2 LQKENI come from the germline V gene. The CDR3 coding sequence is TGTGCCAGCTCACTCCAGGGCTCTGGAAACACCATATATTTT. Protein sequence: CASSLQGSGNTIYF.

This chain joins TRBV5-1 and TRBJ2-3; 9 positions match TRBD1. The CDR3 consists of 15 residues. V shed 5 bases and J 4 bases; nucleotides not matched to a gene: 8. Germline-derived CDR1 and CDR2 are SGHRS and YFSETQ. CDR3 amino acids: CASSSGTGSADTQYF. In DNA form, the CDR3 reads TGCGCCAGCAGTTCCGGGACAGGGTCTGCAGATACGCAGTATTTT.

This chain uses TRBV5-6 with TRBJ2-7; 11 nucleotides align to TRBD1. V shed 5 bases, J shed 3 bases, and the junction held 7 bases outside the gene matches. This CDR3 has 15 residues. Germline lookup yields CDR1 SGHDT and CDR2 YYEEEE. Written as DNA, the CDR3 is TGTGCCAGCAGATACGCCGGGACAGGGGGCTACGAGCAGTACTTC. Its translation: CASRYAGTGGYEQYF.

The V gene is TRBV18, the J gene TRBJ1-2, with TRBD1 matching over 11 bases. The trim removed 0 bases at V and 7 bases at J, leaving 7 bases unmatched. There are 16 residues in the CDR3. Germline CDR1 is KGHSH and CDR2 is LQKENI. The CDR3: CASSPPKDRGQVGYTF. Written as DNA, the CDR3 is TGTGCCAGCTCACCACCGAAGGACAGGGGGCAGGTTGGCTACACCTTC.

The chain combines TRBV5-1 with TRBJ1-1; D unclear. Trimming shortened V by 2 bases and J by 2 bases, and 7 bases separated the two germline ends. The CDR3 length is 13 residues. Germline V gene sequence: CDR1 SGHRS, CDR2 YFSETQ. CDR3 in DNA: TGCGCCAGCAGCTTTACAGTTAACACTGAAGCTTTCTTT. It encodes CASSFTVNTEAFF.

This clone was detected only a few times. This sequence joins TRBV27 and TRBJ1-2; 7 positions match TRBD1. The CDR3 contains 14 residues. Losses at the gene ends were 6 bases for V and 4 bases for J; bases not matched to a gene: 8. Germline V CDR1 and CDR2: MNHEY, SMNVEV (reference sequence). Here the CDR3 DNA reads TGTGCCAGCAGCCGAGGGACAGACTCCTATGGCTACACCTTC. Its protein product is CASSRGTDSYGYTF.

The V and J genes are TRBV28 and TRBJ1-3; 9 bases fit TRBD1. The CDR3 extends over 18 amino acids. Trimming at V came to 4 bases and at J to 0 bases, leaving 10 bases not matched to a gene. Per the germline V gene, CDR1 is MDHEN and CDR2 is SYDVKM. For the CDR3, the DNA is TGTGCCAGCAGTTCCGGGACAGGGATTTTTACCTCTGGAAACACCATATATTTT. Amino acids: CASSSGTGIFTSGNTIYF.

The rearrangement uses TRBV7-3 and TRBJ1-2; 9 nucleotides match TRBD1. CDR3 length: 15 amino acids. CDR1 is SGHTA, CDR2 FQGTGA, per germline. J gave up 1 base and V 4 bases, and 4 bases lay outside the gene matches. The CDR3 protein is CASSSGQGINYGYTF. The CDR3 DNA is TGTGCCAGCAGCTCGGGACAGGGTATTAACTATGGCTACACCTTC.

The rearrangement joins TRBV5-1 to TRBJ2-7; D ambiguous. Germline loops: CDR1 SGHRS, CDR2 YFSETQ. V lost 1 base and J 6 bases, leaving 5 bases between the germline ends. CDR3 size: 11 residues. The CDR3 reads CASSLNGEQYF. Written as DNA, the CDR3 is TGCGCCAGCAGCTTGAACGGCGAGCAGTACTTC.